The 8 T cell receptor beta chains in this list originate from one sample, sequenced in a study of blood T cell repertoires in COVID-19. Sequencing was performed with immunoSEQ multiplex PCR; in TCRdb, only in-frame clones are kept and a portion is missing. The repertoire has over 100,000 clones, around nine tenths of them found once; the top ten carry around 4.6%. Sample: peripheral blood. The receptor source for this set is a man between 40 and 49 years old with acute or convalescent COVID-19.

The count of this clone is one. The rearrangement uses TRBV19 and TRBJ1-5; D is perhaps TRBD1 (5 bases). Trimming removed 7 bases from V and 6 bases from J, with 16 bases in between. This CDR3 region has 14 residues. Germline CDR1 reads LNHDA; CDR2 reads SQIVND (reference sequence). The CDR3 here is CASTRGGWGQPQHF. The DNA for the CDR3 is TGTGCCAGTACCCGGGGGGGGTGGGGTCAGCCCCAGCATTTT.

This rearrangement joins TRBV2 to TRBJ2-7; D may be TRBD1 (6 bases). Germline CDR1 is SNHLY and CDR2 is FYNNEI. V lost 7 bases and J 2 bases, leaving 12 bases between the germline ends. The CDR3 sequence is 13 residues long. In DNA, the CDR3 is TGTGCCAGCACCCCGGGGACAACCTACGAGCAGTACTTC. This translates into CASTPGTTYEQYF.

The gene calls are TRBV19 and TRBJ1-5, with D unresolved. The CDR3 spans 12 residues. The V end lost 5 bases, the J end lost 1 base, and 3 bases lay between the germline ends. The germline V gene has CDR1 LNHDA and CDR2 SQIVND (reference sequence). For the CDR3, the DNA is TGTGCCAGTAGTGGCAGCAATCAGCCCCAGCATTTT. Translating it yields CASSGSNQPQHF.

Of note for this clone: A junction end diverges from the germline sequence, so it may reflect a read error. The chain joins TRBV6-2 or TRBV6-3 to TRBJ1-2; D perhaps matches TRBD1 (6 bases). Germline loops: CDR1 MNHEY, CDR2 SVGEGT. This CDR3 has 14 residues. CDR3: CASNYGGASSGYTF. The CDR3 region has the DNA TGTGCCAGCAATTACGGGGGGGCCAGCTCTGGCTACACCTTC.

The chain employs TRBV9 and TRBJ1-2, with 9 positions matching TRBD1. There are 13 residues in the CDR3. In germline, CDR1 is SGDLS, CDR2 YYNGEE. Germline trimming cut 6 bases from V and 3 bases from J; bases unmatched to any gene: 3. CDR3 sequence reads: CASNRQGDYGYTF. CDR3 DNA: TGTGCCAGCAACCGACAGGGGGACTATGGCTACACCTTC.

The chain combines TRBV11-2 with TRBJ2-7; D gene ambiguous. CDR3 length equals 15 residues. Germline lookup yields CDR1 SGHAT and CDR2 FQNNGV. The V gene lost 7 bases and the J gene lost 0 bases, with 16 bases spanning the gap. In DNA, the CDR3 is TGTGCCAGCAACCCTCTGGCGGTGAGCTCCTACGAGCAGTACTTC. Encoded protein: CASNPLAVSSYEQYF.

This chain links TRBV21-1 with TRBJ2-6; the table assigns TRBD2, which was not confirmed against the DNA. TRBV21-1 is designated a pseudogene. The CDR3 length is 19 residues. In nucleotides, the CDR3 is TGTGCCAGCAGCAAATATAGGCTAGCGGGGCCCTCTGGGGCCAACGTCCTGACTTTC. This gives the protein CASSKYRLAGPSGANVLTF.

The chain carries TRBV12-3 or TRBV12-4 and TRBJ2-1; no definite D call. This CDR3 has 13 residues. The V and J ends lost 0 bases and 8 bases respectively, with 8 bases between them. In DNA, the CDR3 is TGTGCCAGCAGTTTAGCCCCTAGAGATGAGCAGTTCTTC. Translation gives CASSLAPRDEQFF.